A selection of T cell receptor beta chains follows, all from one sample in a study of identical twins. TCRdb re-called the 5' RACE reads with MiXCR, one entry per CDR3 protein. The sample includes about 720,000 distinct CDR3 sequences, 8.5% to 9.5% of them seen just once. This same sample was also part of a study on yellow fever vaccine responses in identical twins.

Sequenced: PBMCs. These receptors were taken from a woman between 18 and 29 years old in good health. Both conserved end residues are part of each CDR3. D genes are given only for firm matches. Size is stated for part of the rows, as once, few or many counts, or as a class when the clone is expanded.

>many|TRBV7-2|TRBJ2-3|TRBD1
TGTGCCAGCAGCACTAAGGGGACAGGGCTCACAGATACGCAGTATTTT
CASSTKGTGLTDTQYF
>many|TRBV12-5|TRBJ2-7|-
TGTGCTAGTGCCTTCGACAGTCCCCTCTACGAGCAGTACTTC
CASAFDSPLYEQYF
>-|TRBV7-7|TRBJ2-7|TRBD2
TGTGCTAGCAGCCCATCGGGGGGATGGGAGCAGTACTTC
CASSPSGGWEQYF
>few|TRBV15|TRBJ2-7|-
TGTGCCACCAGCAGAACTCTCCCCGGGACTGCAAACTACGAGCAGTACTTC
CATSRTLPGTANYEQYF
>few|TRBV20-1|TRBJ1-2|-
TGCAGTGCTAGAGATCCCTCCAACTATGGCTACACCTTC
CSARDPSNYGYTF
>few|TRBV27|TRBJ2-3|-
TGTGCCAGCAGGGGATGGAAAGATACGCAGTATTTT
CASRGWKDTQYF
>-|TRBV19|TRBJ2-6|TRBD1
TGTGCCAGTAGTATGCATGGGACAGGGATCTCTGGGGCCAACGTCCTGACTTTC
CASSMHGTGISGANVLTF
>many|TRBV12-3/TRBV12-4|TRBJ1-1|-
TGTGCCAGCAGCTCAGGAGGGGGGAACACTGAAGCTTTCTTT
CASSSGGGNTEAFF
>many|TRBV7-2|TRBJ2-7|TRBD2
TGTGCCAGCAGCCCAAGGCTCACGACTAGCGGGTACGAGCAGTACTTC
CASSPRLTTSGYEQYF
>few|TRBV4-1|TRBJ1-1|-
TGCGCCAGCAGCCGCGGACACGGGGAGGTGACTGAAGCTTTCTTT
CASSRGHGEVTEAFF
>-|TRBV13|TRBJ2-7|TRBD1
TGTGCCAGCAGCTTAAATGGCGGACAGGGGGCCTACGAGCAGTACTTC
CASSLNGGQGAYEQYF
>-|TRBV7-9|TRBJ2-1|TRBD1
TGTGCCAGCATCCGACAGGGGGCCTACAATGAGCAGTTCTTC
CASIRQGAYNEQFF